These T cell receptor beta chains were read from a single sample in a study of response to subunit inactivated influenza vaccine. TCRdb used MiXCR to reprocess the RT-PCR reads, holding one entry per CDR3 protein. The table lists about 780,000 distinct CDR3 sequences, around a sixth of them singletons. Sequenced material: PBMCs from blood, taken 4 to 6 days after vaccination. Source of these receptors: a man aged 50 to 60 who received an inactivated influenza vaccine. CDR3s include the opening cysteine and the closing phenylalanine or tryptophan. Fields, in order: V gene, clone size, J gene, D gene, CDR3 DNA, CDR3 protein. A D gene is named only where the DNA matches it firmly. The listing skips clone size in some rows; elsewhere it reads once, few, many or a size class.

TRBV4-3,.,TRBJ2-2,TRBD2,TGCGCCAGCAGCCAAGCGGCGGGAGACACCGGGGAGCTGTTTTTT,CASSQAAGDTGELFF
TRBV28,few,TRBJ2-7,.,TGTGCCAGCAGCGCCTGGGCGGGAGAGCAGTACTTC,CASSAWAGEQYF
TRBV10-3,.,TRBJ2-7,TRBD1,TGTGCCATCGGGGGACAGCCGACCTACGAGCAGTACTTC,CAIGGQPTYEQYF
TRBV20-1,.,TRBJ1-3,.,TGCAGTGCTAGAGAGGGGCAAAACACCATATATTTT,CSAREGQNTIYF
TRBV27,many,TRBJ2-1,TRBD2,TGTGCCAGCAGTTTAGGGGTAGCGGGAGCGTCTGAGCAGTTCTTC,CASSLGVAGASEQFF
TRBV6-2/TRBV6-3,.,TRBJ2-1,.,TGTGCCAGCAGTTACCTTCTGGGCTCCCTCAATGAGCAGTTCTTC,CASSYLLGSLNEQFF
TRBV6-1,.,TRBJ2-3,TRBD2,TGTGCCAGCAGTCAGTCCTGGGGGGGAGATACGCAGTATTTT,CASSQSWGGDTQYF
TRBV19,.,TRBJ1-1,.,TGTGCCAGTAGTACAGGAGGCGCTGAAGCTTTCTTT,CASSTGGAEAFF
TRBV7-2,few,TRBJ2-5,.,TGTGCCAGCAGCTTAGCCCAGACAGTCCAAGAGACCCAGTACTTC,CASSLAQTVQETQYF
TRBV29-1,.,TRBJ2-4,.,TGCAGCGTTTCACCTCGGACAGTGAAGGACATTCAGTACTTC,CSVSPRTVKDIQYF
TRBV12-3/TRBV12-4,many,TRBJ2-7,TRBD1,TGTGCCAGCAGCCGAGGGACAGCCTACGAGCAGTACTTC,CASSRGTAYEQYF
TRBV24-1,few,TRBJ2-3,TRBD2,TGTGCCACCAGTGACCGTGGGACTACAAGCACAGATACGCAGTATTTT,CATSDRGTTSTDTQYF
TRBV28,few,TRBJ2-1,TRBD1,TGTGCCAGCAGTCCCCCCACCGGGACAGTAGGGTCCGATGAGCAGTTCTTC,CASSPPTGTVGSDEQFF
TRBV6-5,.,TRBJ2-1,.,TGTGCCAGCAGTTACCCGAAATTGGCAGGTTACAATGAGCAGTTCTTC,CASSYPKLAGYNEQFF
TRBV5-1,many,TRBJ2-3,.,TGCGCCAGCAGCTCCTCCCCCACAGATACGCAGTATTTT,CASSSSPTDTQYF
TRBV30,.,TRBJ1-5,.,TGTGCCTGGAGTGTACAGGCCTACAATCAGCCCCAGCATTTT,CAWSVQAYNQPQHF
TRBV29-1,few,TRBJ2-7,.,TGCAGCGTTATGGACGGCTCCTACGAGCAGTACTTC,CSVMDGSYEQYF
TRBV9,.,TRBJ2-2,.,TGTGCCAGCAGCCCGAGAAGGGAGGTGGGCGGGGAGCTGTTTTTT,CASSPRREVGGELFF
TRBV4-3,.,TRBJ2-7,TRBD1,TGCGCCAGCAGCCCCAACGACAGGGGTTGGGAGCAGTACTTC,CASSPNDRGWEQYF
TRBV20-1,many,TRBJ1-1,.,TGCAGTGCACTGGCCCTCGGGGGGTCGGACACTGAAGCTTTCTTT,CSALALGGSDTEAFF
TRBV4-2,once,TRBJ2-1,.,TGTGCCAGCAGCGCCGTAGCGTACCCCTATGGGGACAATGAGCAGTTCTTC,CASSAVAYPYGDNEQFF
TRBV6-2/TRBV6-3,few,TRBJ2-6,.,TGTGCCAGCAGTTACTCTTACTCTGGGGCCAACGTCCTGACTTTC,CASSYSYSGANVLTF
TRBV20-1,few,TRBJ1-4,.,TGCAGTGCTTTTCTCCGGGCCCGAGGGGGTGAAAAACTGTTTTTT,CSAFLRARGGEKLFF
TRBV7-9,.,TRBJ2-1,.,TGTGCCAGCAGCTTACAGTTGAACGGGAGTGGGAATGAGCAGTTCTTC,CASSLQLNGSGNEQFF
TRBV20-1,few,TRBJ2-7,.,TGCAGTGCCCCCTGGGGTCCTGAGCAGTACTTC,CSAPWGPEQYF
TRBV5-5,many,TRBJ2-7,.,TGTGCCAGCAGCTTTTCTATAGGACAGACCTACGAGCAGTACTTC,CASSFSIGQTYEQYF
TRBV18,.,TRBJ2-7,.,TGTGCCAGCTCACCGACGATTTTCCGGGGTCATTCATACTTC,CASSPTIFRGHSYF
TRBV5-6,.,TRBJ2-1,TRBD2,TGTGCCAGCAGGGGAGGGCAGGGCTTATACAATGAGCAGTTCTTC,CASRGGQGLYNEQFF
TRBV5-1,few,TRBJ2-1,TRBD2,TGCGCCAGCAGCTTGGAGATGACTAGCGGGACGTTCTTC,CASSLEMTSGTFF
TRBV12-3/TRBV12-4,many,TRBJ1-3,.,TGTGCCAGCAGTTTCGACGGTACAAACACCATATATTTT,CASSFDGTNTIYF
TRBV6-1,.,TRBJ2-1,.,TGTGCCAGCAGAACAAAAAGGGAAGCACAGGAGCAGTTCTTC,CASRTKREAQEQFF
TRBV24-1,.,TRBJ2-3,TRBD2,TGTGCCACCGCGACTAGCGGGAACACAGATACGCAGTATTTT,CATATSGNTDTQYF
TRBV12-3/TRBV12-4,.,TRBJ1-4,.,TGTGCCAGCAGTTTGAGTTCCCTTGGCGTTAATGAAAAACTGTTTTTT,CASSLSSLGVNEKLFF
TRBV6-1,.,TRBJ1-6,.,TGTGCCAGCACGGAATATTATAATTCACCCCTCCACTTT,CASTEYYNSPLHF
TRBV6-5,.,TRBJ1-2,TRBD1,TGTGCCAGCAGTTACTCGATACAGGGGGCCTATGGCTACACCTTC,CASSYSIQGAYGYTF
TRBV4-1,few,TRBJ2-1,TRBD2,TGCGCCAGCAGCCAAGATCGACGGGGGGGCTACAATGAGCAGTTCTTC,CASSQDRRGGYNEQFF
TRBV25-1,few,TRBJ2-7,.,TGTGCCAGCAGTTGGGCGGAGTCCTACGAGCAGTACTTC,CASSWAESYEQYF
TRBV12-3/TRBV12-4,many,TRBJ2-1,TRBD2,TGTGCCAGCAGTTTTGGGGGGGTAGCCTACAATGAGCAGTTCTTC,CASSFGGVAYNEQFF
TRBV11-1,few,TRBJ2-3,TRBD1,TGTGCCAGCAGTTCTTATTACGTTCAGGGGGCGCGCGGAGATACGCAGTATTTT,CASSSYYVQGARGDTQYF
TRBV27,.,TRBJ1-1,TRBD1,TGTGCCAGCAGTGGGACCCGGGACAGGTACACTGAAGCTTTCTTT,CASSGTRDRYTEAFF
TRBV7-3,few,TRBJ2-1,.,TGTGCCAGCAGCTCCGGGCTCGAGCAGTTCTTC,CASSSGLEQFF
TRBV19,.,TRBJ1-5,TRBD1,TGTGCCAGTAGTATCAGGGGGCCTCAGCCCCAGCATTTT,CASSIRGPQPQHF
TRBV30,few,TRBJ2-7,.,TGTGCCTGGAGTGGGGGTGGCGAGCAGTACTTC,CAWSGGGEQYF
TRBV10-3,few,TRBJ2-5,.,TGTGCCACAGCAGGGGAGGAAGAGACCCAGTACTTC,CATAGEEETQYF
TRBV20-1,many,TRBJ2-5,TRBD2,TGCAGTGCTAACGGGGGGGACCAAGAGACCCAGTACTTC,CSANGGDQETQYF
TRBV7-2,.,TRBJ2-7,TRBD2,TGTGCCAGCAGCACTAGGACTAGCGGGAGGGCCTACGAGCAGTACTTC,CASSTRTSGRAYEQYF
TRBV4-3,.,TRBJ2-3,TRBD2,TGCGCCAGCAGCCAAGATCGGAGCGGGGGGGGGACAGATACGCAGTATTTT,CASSQDRSGGGTDTQYF
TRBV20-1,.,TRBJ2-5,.,TGCAGTGCTAGAGATAGCGGCGCGGAGACCCAGTACTTC,CSARDSGAETQYF
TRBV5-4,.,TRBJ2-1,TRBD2,TGTGCCAGCAGCAGGGAGGGTGGGGCGTTACACAATGAGCAGTTCTTC,CASSREGGALHNEQFF